One TCR beta chain is described in this entry. This sample is part of a study of identical twins. Unique molecular identifiers were present on the cDNA, which also gained a universal primer site by template switching. Using its own MiXCR run on the 5' RACE reads, TCRdb lists one record per CDR3 protein. The profile shows 450,000 or so distinct CDR3 sequences, 12% to 15% of them singletons. V was clipped by 4 bases and J by 3 bases; unmatched bases: 1. The germline gives CDR1 LGHNA, CDR2 YSLEER. The CDR3 contains 14 residues. These same data were also listed under a study on yellow fever vaccine responses in identical twins.

The TCR comes from a woman aged 18-29 years in good health. The sequenced sample consisted of CD4+ T cells sorted from blood. J is TRBJ2-4 and V is TRBV4-3; TRBD2 matches at 9 bases. CDR3 coding DNA: TGCGCCAGCAGCCTGACTAGCGGCAAAAACATTCAGTACTTC. Encoded protein: CASSLTSGKNIQYF.